This note documents a single T cell receptor (beta chain) sequence. This clone was counted a few times. It lacks a known antigen. Base qualities were left out, and no much larger clone turns up one base away. The data are from a study of cytomegalovirus exposure and HLA in healthy donors (dated by TCRdb to about 2017). Broadly, across the study: In an earlier analysis of roughly 500 of the donors, 250 to 350 Gb of sequence data and 100 million or so unique TCR beta sequences from about 179 million T cells were reported. HLA typing covered class I and class II loci at four-digit resolution. In a later genetic analysis, genome-wide SNP genotypes for about 60% of the 666 donors were used, and that subset was treated as a discovery cohort. An earlier analysis of several hundred of the donors used high-throughput TCR beta sequencing to judge whether each TCR beta V gene segment behaved as functional or pseudogenic. Donor age, sex, ethnicity and CMV serostatus were compiled together with the repertoire data. Among the roughly 400 genotyped donors, roughly 80% belonged to the genetic ancestry cluster associated with self-reported Caucasian donors. An early release that covered roughly 600 HLA-typed donors contained approximately 290 gigabases of sequencing data and 70 million to 100 million unique TCR sequences. In a later analysis, previously published TCR beta repertoires from 666 donors were re-analyzed and high-resolution HLA genotyping was added so that TCR occurrence patterns could be studied. The study aimed to test whether signatures of past pathogen exposure could be identified by cataloging public T cell receptors. Every discovery cohort repertoire had been produced on one sequencing platform. The number of donors typed differed by locus, with about 620-630 for A, B, C, DRB1 and DQB1, roughly 520 for DQA1, over 600 for DPA1, and approximately 470 for DPB1. Besides the first cohort of around 700 subjects, a separate validation cohort made up of 120 different subjects was used. The study combined high-throughput TCR immunosequencing, statistical association of individual TCRs with disease status, and machine learning to predict cytomegalovirus infection status. Among 398 genotyped donors of the cohort, an average of 235,054 unique TCR beta nucleotide sequences were sequenced per donor, roughly 18% of them non-productive. The later analysis used no new phenotypic data to find candidate immune exposures, relying instead on TCR beta sequences and their occurrence across donors. Four or five DR-DQ haplotypes were handled as single units for association and clustering because linkage in the cohort was strong. The study used immunosequencing to profile the T cell repertoires of about 670 subjects and linked those repertoires to cytomegalovirus serostatus.

What the study reported, not specific to this receptor: Because HLA typing was unavailable for some donors at each locus, only the typed subset was used in association tests. For the cohort, immune exposure information was limited to CMV serostatus. Only TCR beta chains were sequenced in this cohort, and the absence of alpha or paired-chain data limited detectable features. The authors suggested that the approach could potentially be extended to other disease states and immunological phenotypes. A later genetic analysis associated a missense DCLRE1C variant with V-gene and J-gene trimming of TCR beta chains, and an independent cohort replicated the association. Most TCR sequences were seen in very few donors, while some public TCRs were found in many individuals. Presence/absence analyses assumed roughly uniform sequencing depth across donors, an assumption that may not hold. Correlated functional status among segregating V segments might reflect linkage disequilibrium, but an unknown experimental factor could not be ruled out. In vitro tests confirmed that a few of the cytomegalovirus-associated TCR beta chains recognize cytomegalovirus antigens. The earlier analysis of 587 of the donors excluded approximately 15 rarely observed V segments, including chromosome 9 orphons, because counts were too low. A later analysis found that most CMV-associated TCR beta chains appeared HLA-restricted, with HLA associations seemingly driven largely by CMV exposure. Specific HLA alleles were associated with more than 15,000 TCR beta sequences at a false discovery rate of 0.05 in a later analysis. In a later analysis, several top co-occurrence clusters were reported to appear linked to parvovirus B19, influenza, CMV and Epstein-Barr virus. In the study, about 150 TCR beta chains were listed as associated with cytomegalovirus. A further reported finding was that TCR beta sequences accurately predicted the HLA-A and HLA-B alleles for most subjects in the first cohort. Compared with the approximately 670-donor mean, donors in an Asian-associated ancestry cluster had fewer N-insertions in productive TCRs, according to a later genetic analysis. A cluster of highly shared sequence variants was judged likely to represent a technical artifact of the sequencing pipeline. Broadly in line with IMGT annotations, most TCR beta V segments showed up in productive rearrangements about 87% or about 30% of the time in an earlier analysis of some 590 of the donors. A later analysis found that TCR association rates varied across HLA loci, with DRB1 alleles showing the most associated TCRs and HLA-C alleles the fewest. Assigning TCR associations to individual alleles was difficult when HLA alleles, especially DR and DQ, strongly co-occurred. Some IMGT-functional V segments, including TRBV6-2 and TRBV6-3, could not be told apart with the 87-base-pair reads, so those segments were excluded. The classifier was reported to diagnose cytomegalovirus status with high specificity and sensitivity in both the original and validation cohorts. In a later analysis, HLA-associated TCR beta chains were found to be more clonally expanded and to have lower generation probabilities than equally common non-associated chains.

The V end loses 3 bases and the J end loses 0 bases, and a stretch of 15 bases separates them. According to the germline V gene, CDR1 reads SGDLS and CDR2 reads YYNGEE. From the cysteine through the phenylalanine, the CDR3 covers 17 amino acids. CDR3 DNA is the only sequence kept; it has 51 bases, read in frame from the first base. The cohort was made up of 666 healthy bone marrow donors. Cohort members were all nominally healthy when sampled, although unrecorded immune exposures were likely present. The donor tested CMV seronegative and was one of the 352 seronegative cohort members. A peripheral blood sample was provided by each donor, and peripheral blood mononuclear cells were used for TCR beta sequencing. The Qiagen DNeasy Blood Extraction Kit was used to extract genomic DNA from the blood cell samples. The method was the immunoSEQ multiplex PCR assay. For the multiplex PCR, a mixture combining 60 forward primers for TCR Vbeta segments and 13 reverse primers for TCR Jbeta segments was used. Amplification of the CDR3 region of rearranged TCR beta genes was performed with a multiplex PCR assay on genomic DNA. The Illumina HiSeq System was used to sequence the amplified TCR beta libraries as 87-base-pair reads. In the paper's pipeline: Across the 640 or so repertoires, a later analysis counted 75 million to 90 million unique TCR beta chains, roughly 11 million of which were shared by at least two donors. To remove PCR and sequencing errors, raw reads were error-corrected and collapsed into unique sequences using a nearest-neighbor algorithm that merged closely related sequences. V, D and J gene segments were assigned by aligning CDR3 sequences to IMGT reference sequences. For a sequence to be retained, a match of at least six nucleotides to both a V gene segment and a J gene segment was required. A rearrangement counted as productive if the CDR3 had no stop codons and remained in frame with V and J, and every other rearrangement counted as non-productive. Following IMGT convention, CDR3 was defined as the stretch from the second conserved V-encoded cysteine up to the conserved J-encoded phenylalanine. The earlier analysis of approximately 590 of the donors excluded any sequence lacking an unambiguous match to a single V gene segment. In an earlier analysis of approximately 500 of the donors, a V segment was called functional when productive rearrangements were above 56.7%, and segregating when the standard deviation between donors exceeded 5%. To diagnose cytomegalovirus status from the catalog of TCR beta chain sequences, a statistical classification framework was built. In a later analysis, TCR nucleotide sequences were compared against IMGT/GENE-DB human TR gene sequences so that V and J genes could be assigned. The TCRdist pipeline was used in a later analysis to assign CDR3 sequences and most-parsimonious VDJ recombination scenarios. A later analysis defined each TCR beta chain by its CDR3 amino acid sequence plus V-gene family, and excluded reads lacking a unique V-gene family. To address suspected cross-contamination and a sequencing artifact, a later analysis removed roughly 640 highly shared, low-generation-probability nucleotide sequences. In a later analysis, a clonal expansion index was calculated for each public chain from normalized within-repertoire ranks of inferred template counts. A later analysis computed generation probabilities with a VDJ recombination model fitted to out-of-frame rearrangements, and checked the results against IGoR. In a later analysis, TCR-TCR, TCR-HLA and TCR-CMV co-occurrence was scored with hypergeometric tests, and a repertoire-size bias correction was applied to TCR pairs. In a later analysis, false discovery rates were estimated by permuting HLA or CMV assignments 20 times. In a later analysis, co-occurring TCRs were grouped with DBSCAN, and TCRdist sequence similarity was added when clustering was performed within HLA-allele-positive subsets. Repertoires with fewer than 30,000 or more than 120,000 public chains were left out of co-occurrence clustering, as were about 5 repertoires with anomalous nucleotide sharing. The table comes from immuneACCESS by way of TCRdb, which keeps in-frame sequences with V and J called. Part of the clones is missing from these tables; in studies checked, under half for an unresolved V gene and the rest for unknown reasons. Clone size and V and J calls were adopted from that table, with D and trimming inferred from the DNA. This sample gives 150,000 to 200,000 clones in total; 76% of them show up just once. The ten most abundant clones make up around 1.6% of the sample.

Sample: PBMCs. The chain is made from TRBV9 and TRBJ2-2; TRBD1 might be the D gene, on 5 matching bases. The sequence was obtained from a man between 18 and 29 years old in good health and CMV-seronegative. Here the CDR3 is given as CASSDPYDRANTGELFF. The DNA sequence follows: TGTGCCAGCAGCGACCCATATGACAGAGCGAACACCGGGGAGCTGTTTTTT.